Listed below are T cell receptor beta chains from one sample, sequenced in a study of CD8 T cells in Susac syndrome. TCRdb analysed the immunoSEQ multiplex PCR reads with MiXCR anew, one entry per CDR3 protein. The table has about 210,000 distinct CDR3 sequences, about 95% seen once; the top ten hold 0.075% to 0.095%. The specimen sequenced was CD4+ T cells from PBMCs. These TCRs come from a human donor with multiple sclerosis. Each CDR3 is given with its conserved first and last residue. The order of the fields is CDR3 DNA, CDR3 protein, J gene, D gene, clone size, V gene. D genes are given only for firm matches. Clone size is not always given. Where it is, it says once, few, many or a class for expanded clones.

CDR3nt: TGCAGTGCTAGGAGTCTAGCGCTTGGTGAGCAGTTCTTC
CDR3aa: CSARSLALGEQFF
j_gene: TRBJ2-1
d_gene: .
abundance: .
v_gene: TRBV20-1

CDR3nt: TGTGCCAGTAGTATAGCGGGGACTAGCAATCAGCCCCAGCATTTT
CDR3aa: CASSIAGTSNQPQHF
j_gene: TRBJ1-5
d_gene: .
abundance: few
v_gene: TRBV19

CDR3nt: TGCAGTGCTAGGCCGGGACTAGCGGGGCCCCGCTCTTACGAGCAGTACTTC
CDR3aa: CSARPGLAGPRSYEQYF
j_gene: TRBJ2-7
d_gene: TRBD2
abundance: .
v_gene: TRBV20-1

CDR3nt: TGCAGTGCTTCGGAGGGGGCCTATAATTCACCCCTCCACTTT
CDR3aa: CSASEGAYNSPLHF
j_gene: TRBJ1-6
d_gene: .
abundance: .
v_gene: TRBV20-1

CDR3nt: TGTGCCAGCAACCGGGGGGGGTCCTACAATGAGCAGTTCTTC
CDR3aa: CASNRGGSYNEQFF
j_gene: TRBJ2-1
d_gene: TRBD2
abundance: .
v_gene: TRBV3-1

CDR3nt: TGTGCCAGCAGCACCCTCACCGGGACAGGGGGCGTTAGTAGTGAAAAACTGTTTTTT
CDR3aa: CASSTLTGTGGVSSEKLFF
j_gene: TRBJ1-4
d_gene: TRBD1
abundance: .
v_gene: TRBV7-6

CDR3nt: TGCAGCGTTGAACTTCGACAGGGGAACGAAAAACTGTTTTTT
CDR3aa: CSVELRQGNEKLFF
j_gene: TRBJ1-4
d_gene: TRBD1
abundance: .
v_gene: TRBV29-1

CDR3nt: TGTGCCAGCAGCAACGACAGGGGGAACACTGAAGCTTTCTTT
CDR3aa: CASSNDRGNTEAFF
j_gene: TRBJ1-1
d_gene: TRBD1
abundance: .
v_gene: TRBV7-8

CDR3nt: TGTGCCAGCTCAGACCAGCGGGGCGACTACGAGCAGTACTTC
CDR3aa: CASSDQRGDYEQYF
j_gene: TRBJ2-7
d_gene: TRBD2
abundance: .
v_gene: TRBV18

CDR3nt: TGTGCCACCAGCAGAGATCACCAGGGGTCCTTATATACGCAGTATTTT
CDR3aa: CATSRDHQGSLYTQYF
j_gene: TRBJ2-3
d_gene: .
abundance: .
v_gene: TRBV15

CDR3nt: TGTGCCAGCAGTCCGTGGGCCCAAAGTGCGCAGTATTTT
CDR3aa: CASSPWAQSAQYF
j_gene: TRBJ2-3
d_gene: .
abundance: .
v_gene: TRBV12-3/TRBV12-4

CDR3nt: TGCAGTGCTAGAGATGCCCAATACCCCTACGAGCAGTACTTC
CDR3aa: CSARDAQYPYEQYF
j_gene: TRBJ2-7
d_gene: .
abundance: once
v_gene: TRBV20-1

CDR3nt: TGTGCCACTTCAAGGGGGCGAAGCAATCAGCCCCAGCATTTT
CDR3aa: CATSRGRSNQPQHF
j_gene: TRBJ1-5
d_gene: TRBD1
abundance: .
v_gene: TRBV24-1

CDR3nt: TGCAGCGTTGAATCTGGGGCTCTCGCTGAAGCTTTCTTT
CDR3aa: CSVESGALAEAFF
j_gene: TRBJ1-1
d_gene: .
abundance: .
v_gene: TRBV29-1

CDR3nt: TGTGCCTGGAGTGGTAGCCTACTCACGGGGCATGAGCAGTTCTTC
CDR3aa: CAWSGSLLTGHEQFF
j_gene: TRBJ2-1
d_gene: .
abundance: .
v_gene: TRBV30

CDR3nt: TGTGCCAGCAGCTTAGGGCGGTCAGGCGCAGATACGCAGTATTTT
CDR3aa: CASSLGRSGADTQYF
j_gene: TRBJ2-3
d_gene: .
abundance: .
v_gene: TRBV12-3/TRBV12-4

CDR3nt: TGTGCCAGCAGCCCCGCCAGACTAGGGGCCGCAGATACGCAGTATTTT
CDR3aa: CASSPARLGAADTQYF
j_gene: TRBJ2-3
d_gene: .
abundance: .
v_gene: TRBV7-9

CDR3nt: TGTGCCAGCAGTTACGCGGGGTCTGGGGCCAACGTCCTGACTTTC
CDR3aa: CASSYAGSGANVLTF
j_gene: TRBJ2-6
d_gene: .
abundance: .
v_gene: TRBV6-5

CDR3nt: TGTGCCAGCAGCGTGAACGGACAGCGCGCTTTCTTT
CDR3aa: CASSVNGQRAFF
j_gene: TRBJ1-1
d_gene: .
abundance: .
v_gene: TRBV12-3/TRBV12-4

CDR3nt: TGCGCCAGCAAATCTAGCGGGAGATCAGATACGCAGTATTTT
CDR3aa: CASKSSGRSDTQYF
j_gene: TRBJ2-3
d_gene: TRBD2
abundance: .
v_gene: TRBV4-1

CDR3nt: TGTGCCAGCACCTCCCCCTCGGGACAGGGGGCCTTTGAGCAGTTCTTC
CDR3aa: CASTSPSGQGAFEQFF
j_gene: TRBJ2-1
d_gene: TRBD1
abundance: .
v_gene: TRBV7-6

CDR3nt: TGCAGACACAGGACTAACTATGGCTACACCTTC
CDR3aa: CRHRTNYGYTF
j_gene: TRBJ1-2
d_gene: .
abundance: .
v_gene: TRBV20-1

CDR3nt: TGCAGCGTTGACCTAGCATCGAACACCGGGGAGCTGTTTTTT
CDR3aa: CSVDLASNTGELFF
j_gene: TRBJ2-2
d_gene: .
abundance: .
v_gene: TRBV29-1

CDR3nt: TGTGCCACCAGCAGAGATCCCCTAGCGGGAGGACGTAATGAGCAGTTCTTC
CDR3aa: CATSRDPLAGGRNEQFF
j_gene: TRBJ2-1
d_gene: TRBD2
abundance: .
v_gene: TRBV15

CDR3nt: TGTGCCAGCAGCCAATTCCCGGGGGGGGTGAACACTGAAGCTTTCTTT
CDR3aa: CASSQFPGGVNTEAFF
j_gene: TRBJ1-1
d_gene: .
abundance: .
v_gene: TRBV16

CDR3nt: TGCAGTGCTAGTAATCGAGTGGGGGTCACTGAAGCTTTCTTT
CDR3aa: CSASNRVGVTEAFF
j_gene: TRBJ1-1
d_gene: .
abundance: .
v_gene: TRBV20-1

CDR3nt: TGTGCCAGCTCACCCCTGACAGGGAACACTGAAGCTTTCTTT
CDR3aa: CASSPLTGNTEAFF
j_gene: TRBJ1-1
d_gene: .
abundance: .
v_gene: TRBV18

CDR3nt: TGCAGTGGCGACAGTTACAATGAGCAGTTCTTC
CDR3aa: CSGDSYNEQFF
j_gene: TRBJ2-1
d_gene: .
abundance: .
v_gene: TRBV20-1

CDR3nt: TGTGCCAGCAGCCCCACCCGACAGTCCTACGAGCAGTACTTC
CDR3aa: CASSPTRQSYEQYF
j_gene: TRBJ2-7
d_gene: .
abundance: once
v_gene: TRBV9

CDR3nt: TGTGCCAGCAGCCCTCGGACAGCCATCGATCCCCAGCATTTT
CDR3aa: CASSPRTAIDPQHF
j_gene: TRBJ1-5
d_gene: .
abundance: .
v_gene: TRBV27

CDR3nt: TGTGCCAGCAGCCAGAGGGCTAGAGTAGAGACCCAGTACTTC
CDR3aa: CASSQRARVETQYF
j_gene: TRBJ2-5
d_gene: .
abundance: .
v_gene: TRBV27

CDR3nt: TGTGCCAGTAGTTCCACGCAGGGGCGGAAAGCTTTCTTT
CDR3aa: CASSSTQGRKAFF
j_gene: TRBJ1-1
d_gene: .
abundance: .
v_gene: TRBV19

CDR3nt: TGTGCCACCAGCAGAGCTAGTCGGGCAGATACGCAGTATTTT
CDR3aa: CATSRASRADTQYF
j_gene: TRBJ2-3
d_gene: .
abundance: few
v_gene: TRBV15

CDR3nt: TGTGCCAGCAGCCAAAGGGGGGCGGGTTACGAGCAGTACTTC
CDR3aa: CASSQRGAGYEQYF
j_gene: TRBJ2-7
d_gene: .
abundance: .
v_gene: TRBV3-1

CDR3nt: TGTGCCTGGAGTGTGCGGCGGGACCCCACAGATACGCAGTATTTT
CDR3aa: CAWSVRRDPTDTQYF
j_gene: TRBJ2-3
d_gene: .
abundance: .
v_gene: TRBV30

CDR3nt: TGCGCCAGCAGCTTGGGTCCAGGGAGAAGCTCCTACGAGCAGTACTTC
CDR3aa: CASSLGPGRSSYEQYF
j_gene: TRBJ2-7
d_gene: .
abundance: .
v_gene: TRBV5-1

CDR3nt: TGTGCCAGCAGCTTACTGGCGGGGGACTCAAATACGCAGTATTTT
CDR3aa: CASSLLAGDSNTQYF
j_gene: TRBJ2-3
d_gene: TRBD2
abundance: .
v_gene: TRBV7-8

CDR3nt: TGTGCCAGCAGCCCACTCCCTCAGACTAGGCGGGACCACAATGAGCAGTTCTTC
CDR3aa: CASSPLPQTRRDHNEQFF
j_gene: TRBJ2-1
d_gene: .
abundance: once
v_gene: TRBV9

CDR3nt: TGCAGCGTTGTGGCCGGGAGGGCCGCCGAGACCCAGTACTTC
CDR3aa: CSVVAGRAAETQYF
j_gene: TRBJ2-5
d_gene: TRBD2
abundance: .
v_gene: TRBV29-1

CDR3nt: TGTGCCAGCTCATCAAGATCGACTAGCGGGGGCCCGAGAGAGACCCAGTACTTC
CDR3aa: CASSSRSTSGGPRETQYF
j_gene: TRBJ2-5
d_gene: TRBD2
abundance: .
v_gene: TRBV18

CDR3nt: TGCAGCGTTGAAAAACACAGCGGCGGGACCCAGTACTTC
CDR3aa: CSVEKHSGGTQYF
j_gene: TRBJ2-5
d_gene: .
abundance: .
v_gene: TRBV29-1

CDR3nt: TGCAGTGCCGAGCACAATCTACGGAGGGACACTGAAGCTTTCTTT
CDR3aa: CSAEHNLRRDTEAFF
j_gene: TRBJ1-1
d_gene: .
abundance: .
v_gene: TRBV20-1

CDR3nt: TGCAGCGTGGGGAGGCGCAACCAAGAGACCCAGTACTTC
CDR3aa: CSVGRRNQETQYF
j_gene: TRBJ2-5
d_gene: .
abundance: .
v_gene: TRBV29-1

CDR3nt: TGCAGCGTGGGGACCGGGACTAGCGGTAACAATGAGCAGTTCTTC
CDR3aa: CSVGTGTSGNNEQFF
j_gene: TRBJ2-1
d_gene: TRBD2
abundance: .
v_gene: TRBV29-1

CDR3nt: TGTGCCAGCAGCCGAGCGGGAGCGCTAAACGAGCAGTACTTC
CDR3aa: CASSRAGALNEQYF
j_gene: TRBJ2-7
d_gene: TRBD2
abundance: .
v_gene: TRBV5-4

CDR3nt: TGTGCCAGCAGAGGACTATGGGGGAGTGTAGATACGCAGTATTTT
CDR3aa: CASRGLWGSVDTQYF
j_gene: TRBJ2-3
d_gene: .
abundance: .
v_gene: TRBV7-9

CDR3nt: TGTGCCAGCTCACCAAGCCCAGCGGGGGGCAATGAGCAGTTCTTC
CDR3aa: CASSPSPAGGNEQFF
j_gene: TRBJ2-1
d_gene: TRBD2
abundance: .
v_gene: TRBV18

CDR3nt: TGCAGCGTTGCAGGGCTTTCAGCTTATGGCTACACCTTC
CDR3aa: CSVAGLSAYGYTF
j_gene: TRBJ1-2
d_gene: .
abundance: .
v_gene: TRBV29-1

CDR3nt: TGTGCCAGCAGCCAAGTGCGAGGGCGAAGGAGCTCCTACGAGCAGTACTTC
CDR3aa: CASSQVRGRRSSYEQYF
j_gene: TRBJ2-7
d_gene: .
abundance: .
v_gene: TRBV3-1

CDR3nt: TGTGCCAGCAGTTATGGAGAGGAGTCTTCACCCCTCCACTTT
CDR3aa: CASSYGEESSPLHF
j_gene: TRBJ1-6
d_gene: .
abundance: .
v_gene: TRBV6-5

CDR3nt: TGTGCCAGCAGCCAGGCCCCCCGGGGGGGACAGTCGTCCGGCTACACCTTC
CDR3aa: CASSQAPRGGQSSGYTF
j_gene: TRBJ1-2
d_gene: TRBD1
abundance: once
v_gene: TRBV3-1

CDR3nt: TGTGCCAGCAGCTTCATTCCCCTGGGGGCCCGGACCCAGTACTTC
CDR3aa: CASSFIPLGARTQYF
j_gene: TRBJ2-5
d_gene: .
abundance: .
v_gene: TRBV7-2

CDR3nt: TGCAGCGTTGGCAGCGGACAGGGACTCGTAGGTGGCTACACCTTC
CDR3aa: CSVGSGQGLVGGYTF
j_gene: TRBJ1-2
d_gene: TRBD1
abundance: .
v_gene: TRBV29-1

CDR3nt: TGTGCCACCAGTGATATGGGGACTAGCGATGCGCAGTATTTT
CDR3aa: CATSDMGTSDAQYF
j_gene: TRBJ2-3
d_gene: TRBD2
abundance: .
v_gene: TRBV24-1

CDR3nt: TGTGCCTGGAGTCGGGGACAGGGGGGCTACGAGCAGTACTTC
CDR3aa: CAWSRGQGGYEQYF
j_gene: TRBJ2-7
d_gene: TRBD1
abundance: .
v_gene: TRBV30

CDR3nt: TGTGCCAGCAACCTCCAGGACAGGGAGAATCAGCCCCAGCATTTT
CDR3aa: CASNLQDRENQPQHF
j_gene: TRBJ1-5
d_gene: TRBD1
abundance: .
v_gene: TRBV28